The 32 T cell receptor beta chains given below trace back to one sample, sequenced in a study of cytomegalovirus exposure and HLA in healthy donors. PCR was performed using 60 Vbeta and 13 Jbeta primers. Clones were sequenced by immunoSEQ multiplex PCR, and TCRdb holds only the in-frame ones, with some missing. There are tens of thousands of clones in the sample; more than 60% occur only once, and approximately 7% lies in the top ten. The sample comprised PBMCs. These receptor sequences come from a man aged 25-40 years in good health and CMV-seronegative.

The rearrangement uses TRBV4-2 and TRBJ1-4; D remains unclear. Trimming took 0 bases from V and 4 from J, leaving 9 bases between them. Germline values: CDR1 LGHNA, CDR2 YNFKEQ. The CDR3 covers 15 residues. The CDR3 here is CASSQDRGGNEKLFF. CDR3 in DNA: TGTGCCAGCAGCCAAGATCGAGGCGGTAATGAAAAACTGTTTTTT.

This chain links TRBV7-2 with TRBJ2-1, with a weak D call TRBD1 (6 bases). The V end was cut by 5 bases, the J end by 0 bases, with 11 bases between. Germline loops: CDR1 SGHTA, CDR2 FQGNSA. This CDR3 region has 15 residues. The CDR3 loop is CASSRDMSSYNEQFF. DNA of the CDR3: TGTGCCAGCAGCCGGGACATGAGCTCCTACAATGAGCAGTTCTTC.

This clone was detected only a few times. The CDR3 sequence is CASQGALSSQPQHF. In DNA, the CDR3 is TGTGCCAGTCAAGGAGCCCTATCCAGTCAGCCCCAGCATTTT. The V call is TRBV2, the J call TRBJ1-5, with D uncertain. The germline V gene encodes CDR1 SNHLY and CDR2 FYNNEI. This CDR3 contains 14 residues. V was clipped by 9 bases and J by 6 bases, with 18 bases between them.

The chain joins TRBV7-9 to TRBJ1-5; 9 nucleotides align to TRBD1. The CDR3 consists of 18 residues. V shed 5 bases, J shed 0 bases, and the junction held 11 bases outside the gene matches. Germline values: CDR1 SEHNR, CDR2 FQNEAQ (reference sequence). DNA for the CDR3: TGTGCCAGCAGCCATACGGGACAGGGCGGAACTAGCAATCAGCCCCAGCATTTT. Its translation is CASSHTGQGGTSNQPQHF.

This clone was seen a few times. The V gene is TRBV10-2, the J gene TRBJ1-1, with D unclear. CDR3 size: 14 residues. CDR1 WSHSY and CDR2 SAAADI come from the germline V gene. V was trimmed by 3 bases and J by 7 bases, leaving 15 bases between them. The CDR3 protein is CASSDEERTVEAFF. CDR3 bases: TGCGCCAGCAGTGACGAAGAAAGAACAGTTGAAGCTTTCTTT.

This clone was seen a handful of times. The CDR3 DNA is TGTGCCAGCAGAAGCTTTAGCGGAAGCTCCTACGAGCAGTACTTC. This translates into CASRSFSGSSYEQYF. The V call is TRBV6-1, the J call TRBJ2-7; maybe TRBD2 (6 bases). The germline V gene encodes CDR1 MNHNS and CDR2 SASEGT. Between the trimmed V and J ends, which lost 6 bases and 0 bases, there was a span of 15 bases. This CDR3 has 15 residues.

The chain uses TRBV18 and TRBJ1-1, with unresolved D. The CDR3 has 15 amino acids. From germline, CDR1 is KGHSH and CDR2 LQKENI. The ends were cut back, 3 bases at V and 4 bases at J, with 15 bases in the middle. The CDR3 DNA reads as TGTGCCAGCTCACCTCATCGGGATTGGGGCACTGAAGCTTTCTTT. Amino acid sequence: CASSPHRDWGTEAFF.

The rearrangement links TRBV2 to TRBJ2-2, with a weak D call TRBD1 (6 bases). Trimming left V 4 bases short and J 7 bases short, with 10 bases between. The CDR3 extends over 13 amino acids. Germline V gene data show CDR1 as SNHLY and CDR2 as FYNNEI. The CDR3 DNA is TGTGCCAGCAGTGGAGGGACATTCGGGGAGCTGTTTTTT. Translation: CASSGGTFGELFF.

The genes are TRBV6-1 and TRBJ1-1; D is uncertain. Per the germline V gene, CDR1 is MNHNS and CDR2 is SASEGT. Between the trimmed V and J ends, which lost 3 bases and 3 bases, there was a span of 11 bases. CDR3 length: 14 residues. The CDR3 nucleotides are TGTGCCAGCAGTGAGCGTGAGGAGCACACTGAAGCTTTCTTT. It codes for CASSEREEHTEAFF.

This chain connects TRBV20-1 to TRBJ1-2, with a weak D call TRBD1 (5 bases). The CDR3 totals 11 residues. Germline CDR1 reads DFQATT; CDR2 reads SNEGSKA (reference sequence). V lost 6 bases and J lost 4, with 9 bases in between. CDR3 nucleotide sequence: TGCAGTGCGTACAGGAGCTATGGCTACACCTTC. Its protein product is CSAYRSYGYTF.

This clone came up once. V usage is TRBV5-6 and J usage is TRBJ2-1; D ambiguous. This CDR3 region has 12 residues. Trimming shortened V by 1 base and J by 6 bases, and 5 bases separated the two germline ends. Per the germline V gene, CDR1 is SGHDT and CDR2 is YYEEEE. The CDR3 DNA reads TGTGCCAGCAGCTTGTTCGGCAATGAGCAGTTCTTC. Protein sequence: CASSLFGNEQFF. Drawing the rest from reference TRBV5-6 and TRBJ2-1, the complete variable domain is DAGVTQSPTHLIKTRGQQVTLRCSPKSGHDTVSWYQQALGQGPQFIFQYYEEEERQRGNFPDRFSGHQFPNYSSELNVNALLLGDSALYLCASSLFGNEQFFGPGTRLTVL.

The chain carries TRBV7-2 and TRBJ1-5; D perhaps matches TRBD1 (5 bases). The length of the CDR3 is 14 residues. V gave up 6 bases and J gave up 9 bases, with 18 bases separating them. Per germline, CDR1 SGHTA and CDR2 FQGNSA. CDR3 amino acids: CASRPQVPGGPQHF. CDR3 sequence (DNA): TGTGCCAGCAGACCCCAGGTGCCGGGGGGGCCCCAGCATTTT.

The chain uses TRBV5-1 and TRBJ2-3; D gene unclear. Germline V gene lookup returns CDR1 SGHRS and CDR2 YFSETQ. V lost 1 base, J lost 2 bases, and 8 bases lay in between. The CDR3 contains 14 residues. The CDR3 is CASSLNRYTDTQYF. CDR3 nucleotide sequence: TGCGCCAGCAGCTTGAACAGATACACAGATACGCAGTATTTT. The full variable domain, its missing parts supplied by reference TRBV5-1 and TRBJ2-3, is KAGVTQTPRYLIKTRGQQVTLSCSPISGHRSVSWYQQTPGQGLQFLFEYFSETQRNKGNFPGRFSGRQFSNSRSEMNVSTLELGDSALYLCASSLNRYTDTQYFGPGTRLTVL.

This clone is a singleton in its sample. The chain employs TRBV6-5 and TRBJ2-3; 7 nucleotides line up with TRBD1. Per germline, CDR1 MNHEY and CDR2 SVGAGI. The CDR3 sequence is 16 residues long. The V gene end was trimmed by 2 bases and the J gene end by 4 bases; junction bases not matched to a gene: 9. The CDR3 protein is CASSYRVRGSPDTQYF. The CDR3, as DNA: TGTGCCAGCAGTTACAGGGTCAGGGGGTCCCCAGATACGCAGTATTTT.

V gene TRBV4-3 combines with J gene TRBJ2-7; a weak D match, TRBD1 (5 bases). Trimming removed 0 bases from V and 2 bases from J, with 14 bases in between. The CDR3 contains 16 residues. Germline V gene data show CDR1 as LGHNA and CDR2 as YSLEER. The CDR3 DNA follows: TGCGCCAGCAGCCAAGAGGGGCAGGTACCTCCCTACGAGCAGTACTTC. This translates into CASSQEGQVPPYEQYF.

The rearrangement uses TRBV10-3 and TRBJ1-1, with a tentative D call TRBD1 (5 bases). Per germline, CDR1 ENHRY and CDR2 SYGVKD. The CDR3 has 14 amino acids. Trimming pared 6 bases from V and 6 bases from J, leaving 17 bases between. For the CDR3, the DNA is TGTGCCATCAGGGATGACAGTAAAAGGCCTGAAGCTTTCTTT. This codes for CAIRDDSKRPEAFF.

V and J are TRBV5-6 and TRBJ2-1; 8 bases align to TRBD2. CDR3 size: 16 residues. CDR1 is SGHDT and CDR2 is YYEEEE in the germline V gene. With 3 bases clipped from V and 3 bases from J, the junction kept 8 bases outside the gene matches. CDR3 region: CASSSPEGLGYNEQFF. The CDR3 DNA reads TGTGCCAGCAGCTCCCCCGAGGGACTAGGCTACAATGAGCAGTTCTTC. The full variable domain, with the rest looked up from reference TRBV5-6 and TRBJ2-1, is DAGVTQSPTHLIKTRGQQVTLRCSPKSGHDTVSWYQQALGQGPQFIFQYYEEEERQRGNFPDRFSGHQFPNYSSELNVNALLLGDSALYLCASSSPEGLGYNEQFFGPGTRLTVL.

The chain couples TRBV29-1 to TRBJ1-4, with TRBD1 identical over 7 bases. In germline, CDR1 is SQVTM, CDR2 ANQGSEA. CDR3 length equals 13 residues. V lost 6 bases and J lost 6; bases outside the gene matches: 7. As DNA, the CDR3 is TGCAGCGTAGGGGGCGGGACGTATGAAAAACTGTTTTTT. This encodes CSVGGGTYEKLFF.

This chain links TRBV5-4 with TRBJ2-5, with no clear D. The CDR3 has 13 amino acids. The V end lost 2 bases, the J end lost 0 bases, and 5 bases lay between the germline ends. CDR1 is SGHNT, CDR2 YYREEE, per germline (reference sequence). The CDR3 sequence: CASSFQDQETQYF. For the CDR3, the DNA is TGTGCCAGCAGCTTCCAGGACCAAGAGACCCAGTACTTC.

In its sample, this clone is medium-sized. This rearrangement joins TRBV2 to TRBJ2-1; D gene ambiguous. With 2 bases removed from V and 6 bases from J, the gap between germline ends came to 5 bases. The CDR3 length is 12 residues. Germline V gene lookup returns CDR1 SNHLY and CDR2 FYNNEI. The CDR3 DNA follows: TGTGCCAGCAGTGAACAGGCCAATGAGCAGTTCTTC. Its translation is CASSEQANEQFF. Using reference TRBV2 and TRBJ2-1 for the parts outside the CDR3, the full variable domain is EPEVTQTPSHQVTQMGQEVILRCVPISNHLYFYWYRQILGQKVEFLVSFYNNEISEKSEIFDDQFSVERPDGSNFTLKIRSTKLEDSAMYFCASSEQANEQFFGPGTRLTVL.

The J gene is TRBJ2-7, the V gene TRBV19; 13 bases agree with TRBD2. Per the germline V gene, CDR1 is LNHDA and CDR2 is SQIVND (reference sequence). V trimming: 5 bases; J trimming: 7 bases; junction bases outside the gene matches: 11. This CDR3 comprises 16 residues. CDR3 sequence: CASSLTTSGRPREQYF. The CDR3 DNA reads TGTGCCAGTAGTCTCACGACTAGCGGGAGGCCGAGGGAGCAGTACTTC.

This clone was seen a few times. V usage is TRBV2 and J usage is TRBJ2-1; no clear D gene. This CDR3 is built from 12 residues. Trimming shortened V by 6 bases and J by 4 bases, and 7 bases separated the two germline ends. CDR1 is SNHLY and CDR2 is FYNNEI in the germline V gene. The CDR3 sequence is CASSLDYNEQFF. The CDR3 coding sequence is TGTGCCAGCAGCTTAGATTACAATGAGCAGTTCTTC.

J is TRBJ2-2 and V is TRBV7-2; 12 bases are a match to TRBD2. The ends lost 6 bases at V and 3 bases at J; junction bases unmatched: 5. This CDR3 is 16 amino acids long. Germline V gene data show CDR1 as SGHTA and CDR2 as FQGNSA. CDR3 residues: CASSSGLAGYTGELFF. The CDR3 coding sequence is TGTGCCAGCAGTTCTGGACTAGCGGGATACACCGGGGAGCTGTTTTTT.

This clone was picked up one time. The chain uses TRBV7-8 and TRBJ1-4; D perhaps matches TRBD1 (5 bases). Germline V gene data show CDR1 as SGHVS and CDR2 as FQNEAQ. The germline V and J ends were trimmed by 5 bases and 8 bases, with 18 bases remaining between them. This CDR3 has 15 amino acids. Here the CDR3 DNA reads TGTGCCAGCAGCCCGGGGGGAGGGTTGCAGGAAAAACTGTTTTTT. Protein: CASSPGGGLQEKLFF.

This clone was observed a handful of times. The chain is built from TRBV10-1 and TRBJ1-1; TRBD1 is a possible D gene (5 bases). The V gene lost 3 bases and the J gene lost 3 bases, with 8 bases spanning the gap. From germline, CDR1 is WNHNN and CDR2 SYGVQD (reference sequence). The CDR3 covers 13 residues. The CDR3 sequence is CASSDPGDTEAFF. The CDR3 bases are TGCGCCAGCAGTGATCCGGGGGACACTGAAGCTTTCTTT.

This clone has just one count. The chain combines TRBV5-8 with TRBJ2-7; 9 bases align to TRBD1. This CDR3 contains 13 residues. Germline CDR1 reads SGHTS; CDR2 reads YDEGEE. With V trimmed by 4 bases and J by 2 bases, 1 base remained unmatched. Here the CDR3 DNA reads TGTGCCAGCAGCCGGACAGGGGCCTACGAGCAGTACTTC. As protein: CASSRTGAYEQYF.

This sequence joins TRBV13 and TRBJ2-7; TRBD2 agrees at 10 bases. With 4 bases clipped from V and 2 bases from J, the junction kept 5 bases outside the gene matches. The CDR3 is made up of 15 amino acids. CDR1 PRHDT and CDR2 FYEKMQ come from the germline V gene (reference sequence). As DNA, the CDR3 is TGTGCCAGCAGCTCGCGGGGGACTAGCGCCTACGAGCAGTACTTC. This sequence encodes CASSSRGTSAYEQYF.

This clone has just a few counts. CDR3 nucleotide sequence: TGTGCCAGCAGGTATAGTCAGCCCCAGCATTTT. It codes for CASRYSQPQHF. This chain joins TRBV6-1 and TRBJ1-5, with D uncertain. This CDR3 has 11 residues. Germline CDR1 reads MNHNS; CDR2 reads SASEGT. The V end was cut by 6 bases, the J end by 6 bases, with 6 bases between.

This chain uses TRBV27 with TRBJ2-3; the D is unclear. This CDR3 spans 13 amino acids. Germline V lookup: CDR1 MNHEY, CDR2 SMNVEV (reference sequence). V was pared by 6 bases and J by 10 bases, with 17 bases between. CDR3 loop: CASSPQAFAAQYF. Written as DNA, the CDR3 is TGTGCCAGCAGCCCCCAGGCCTTCGCCGCGCAGTATTTT.

The chain recombines TRBV6-5 with TRBJ2-1; D is perhaps TRBD1 (5 bases). CDR3 size: 14 residues. Germline CDR1 is MNHEY and CDR2 is SVGAGI. The ends were cut back, 2 bases at V and 7 bases at J, with 12 bases in the middle. Written as DNA, the CDR3 is TGTGCCAGCAGTTACGGGGCAGGAAGAAATGAGCAGTTCTTC. Protein product: CASSYGAGRNEQFF.

The V call is TRBV7-2, the J call TRBJ1-2; D gene ambiguous. With 0 bases removed from V and 4 bases from J, the gap between germline ends came to 12 bases. Germline values: CDR1 SGHTA, CDR2 FQGNSA. The CDR3 loop spans 15 amino acids. The CDR3 here is CASSLAEGRLYGYTF. The CDR3 coding sequence is TGTGCCAGCAGCTTAGCGGAGGGCAGACTCTATGGCTACACCTTC.

V gene TRBV7-8 combines with J gene TRBJ2-1, with TRBD1 as a possible D gene (5 bases). In germline, CDR1 is SGHVS, CDR2 FQNEAQ. CDR3 length equals 17 residues. The V end was cut by 4 bases, the J end by 2 bases, with 18 bases between. CDR3 protein: CASSSGTGVGAYNEQFF. Written as DNA, the CDR3 is TGTGCCAGCAGCTCCGGTACTGGCGTAGGGGCCTACAATGAGCAGTTCTTC.